Shown below are 26 T cell receptor beta chains from a single sample sequenced in a study of cytomegalovirus exposure and HLA in healthy donors. PCR used 60 Vbeta primers and 13 Jbeta primers. Repertoires were generated with immunoSEQ multiplex PCR, while TCRdb's copy carries only in-frame clones and drops some. The sample carries around 97,000 clones, around a tenth recorded once. The sequenced sample was PBMCs. The source is a man aged 45-65 years in good health and CMV-seropositive.

This clone was counted between two and nine times. The rearrangement joins TRBV25-1 to TRBJ2-2; a weak D match, TRBD2 (5 bases). CDR3 length equals 16 residues. The V and J ends lost 1 base and 0 bases respectively, with 9 bases between them. Germline lookup yields CDR1 MGHDK and CDR2 SYGVNS. CDR3 coding DNA: TGTGCCAGCAGTGAATTGCGGGCCCCGAACACCGGGGAGCTGTTTTTT. The encoded protein is CASSELRAPNTGELFF.

This clone was detected a few times. This chain uses TRBV30 with TRBJ1-1; 10 bases map to TRBD1. With 3 bases clipped from V and 0 bases from J, the junction kept 7 bases outside the gene matches. Germline lookup yields CDR1 GTSNPN and CDR2 SVGIG (reference sequence). The CDR3 length is 16 residues. Here the CDR3 reads CAWSRQGAGMNTEAFF. DNA of the CDR3: TGTGCCTGGAGCCGACAGGGGGCGGGGATGAACACTGAAGCTTTCTTT.

This clone turned up a few times. The chain recombines TRBV15 with TRBJ2-3; 8 bases agree with TRBD1. With V trimmed by 0 bases and J by 7 bases, 6 bases remained unmatched. There are 15 residues in the CDR3. CDR1 is LNHNV and CDR2 is YYDKDF in the germline V gene (reference sequence). In DNA, the CDR3 is TGTGCCACCAGCAGAGAGGGACAGGAGAAGTATACGCAGTATTTT. Protein product: CATSREGQEKYTQYF.

The gene calls are TRBV2 and TRBJ1-5; D is ambiguous. CDR1 and CDR2 (germline): SNHLY, FYNNEI. The V end lost 6 bases, the J end lost 5 bases, and 17 bases lay between the germline ends. This CDR3 has 15 amino acids. The CDR3 nucleotides read TGTGCCAGCAGCCTGGAGGCAGCTTCTTATCAGCCCCAGCATTTT. Translated, it gives CASSLEAASYQPQHF.

Concerning this clone: Its ends do not fully match the called genes, so a read error is possible. This chain joins TRBV28 and TRBJ1-3; tentative D call: TRBD1 (6 bases). The germline CDR1 and CDR2 sequences are MDHEN and SYDVKM. The CDR3 is made up of 14 amino acids. CDR3 DNA sequence: TGTGCCATTTGGGGGCAGGGGAAGGGAAACGCCATATATTTT. This encodes CAIWGQGKGNAIYF.

The sample holds a few counts of this clone. The rearrangement links TRBV27 to TRBJ2-7; no clear D. Germline V gives CDR1 MNHEY, CDR2 SMNVEV (reference sequence). The CDR3 is made up of 11 amino acids. The V gene lost 5 bases and the J gene lost 7 bases, with 9 bases spanning the gap. CDR3 residues: CASSDNWEQYF. The CDR3 DNA sequence: TGTGCCAGCAGTGACAATTGGGAGCAGTACTTC.

The V call is TRBV29-1, the J call TRBJ2-5, with 8 bases that match TRBD2. CDR1 SQVTM and CDR2 ANQGSEA come from the germline V gene. The CDR3 is 13 residues long. Unmatched junction bases numbered 6, after V lost 5 bases and J lost 4 bases. This CDR3 reads CSVPSGSGETQYF. The CDR3 DNA follows: TGCAGCGTTCCAAGCGGGAGCGGAGAGACCCAGTACTTC.

This clone was counted a few times. The genes are TRBV14 and TRBJ2-5; D is unclear. The CDR3 totals 15 residues. Deletions cut 1 base from V and 2 bases from J, with 11 bases between. Germline V gene data show CDR1 as SGHDN and CDR2 as FVKESK. CDR3 sequence (DNA): TGTGCCAGCAGCCAAGGGCGGCGGAGACAAGAGACCCAGTACTTC. Protein: CASSQGRRRQETQYF.

This sequence joins TRBV29-1 and TRBJ2-7, with a possible D match to TRBD2 (6 bases). Germline V gives CDR1 SQVTM, CDR2 ANQGSEA. V dropped 0 bases and J dropped 6 bases, with 18 bases sitting between them. CDR3 length: 15 residues. The CDR3 DNA sequence: TGCAGCGTTGAAGATTGGGCGGGACCTCCCGGCGAGCAGTACTTC. Protein product: CSVEDWAGPPGEQYF.

V and J are TRBV29-1 and TRBJ2-1; 10 bases line up with TRBD2. J lost 4 bases, V lost 4 bases, and 4 bases had no gene match. Germline CDR1 is SQVTM and CDR2 is ANQGSEA. The CDR3 totals 14 residues. CDR3 in amino acids: CSVVPSGSYNEQFF. The DNA of the CDR3 is TGCAGCGTTGTCCCTAGCGGGAGTTACAATGAGCAGTTCTTC.

This clone was observed a few times. The rearrangement uses TRBV6-1 and TRBJ2-5, with 7 bases that match TRBD2. Trimming took 6 bases from V and 4 from J; bases not matched to a gene: 5. This CDR3 has 13 residues. Per germline, CDR1 MNHNS and CDR2 SASEGT. The CDR3 region is CASSGTIRETQYF. The CDR3 nucleotides are TGTGCCAGCAGCGGGACTATCCGAGAGACCCAGTACTTC.

The chain combines TRBV28 with TRBJ2-6; a possible D gene is TRBD2 (6 bases). V shed 8 bases and J shed 2 bases, with 19 bases lying between them. The germline V gene has CDR1 MDHEN and CDR2 SYDVKM. The CDR3 contains 17 residues. The CDR3 DNA sequence: TGTGCCAGCTCGGGGTGGGGGAGGAATGCTGGGGCCAACGTCCTGACTTTC. Amino acids: CASSGWGRNAGANVLTF.

This clone turned up a few times. The chain employs TRBV30 and TRBJ2-2; 8 bases are shared with TRBD1. Germline V gives CDR1 GTSNPN, CDR2 SVGIG (reference sequence). This CDR3 is 18 amino acids long. The junction had 15 bases not matched to a gene; V was cut back by 2 bases and J by 4 bases. The CDR3 DNA sequence: TGTGCCTGGAGTCACAGGACAGGGACCTTCCTCGGCACCGGGGAGCTGTTTTTT. Translated: CAWSHRTGTFLGTGELFF.

A few counts support this clone. The rearrangement joins TRBV5-1 to TRBJ2-2, with 11 nucleotides matching TRBD2. CDR1 and CDR2 from the germline V gene are SGHRS and YFSETQ. V lost 4 bases to trimming and J lost 5 bases; unmatched junction nucleotides: 7. The CDR3 is 16 residues long. CDR3 protein: CASSPTSGSLTGELFF. In nucleotides, the CDR3 is TGCGCCAGCAGCCCCACTAGCGGGAGTCTAACCGGGGAGCTGTTTTTT.

The CDR3: CATSRGQGRSDTQYF. The DNA for the CDR3 is TGTGCCACCAGCAGGGGACAGGGACGTTCAGATACGCAGTATTTT. The chain uses TRBV15 and TRBJ2-3; 9 bases align to TRBD1. Germline CDR1 is LNHNV and CDR2 is YYDKDF (reference sequence). V trimming: 3 bases; J trimming: 4 bases; junction bases outside the gene matches: 5. The CDR3 runs to 15 residues.

Ten or more counts support this clone. CDR3 in amino acids: CAWSSLRNYGYTF. In DNA, the CDR3 is TGTGCCTGGAGTTCCCTTCGGAACTATGGCTACACCTTC. The V gene is TRBV30, the J gene TRBJ1-2, with unresolved D. Germline-derived CDR1 and CDR2 are GTSNPN and SVGIG (reference sequence). Between the trimmed V and J ends, which lost 2 bases and 2 bases, there was a span of 9 bases. This CDR3 contains 13 residues.

The chain carries TRBV19 and TRBJ2-2; weak D call: TRBD1 (5 bases). Trimming took 6 bases from V and 5 from J, leaving 16 bases between them. CDR1 LNHDA and CDR2 SQIVND come from the germline V gene (reference sequence). The CDR3 sequence is 15 residues long. CDR3 in amino acids: CASRNRQTITGELFF. The CDR3 DNA follows: TGTGCCAGTAGAAACAGACAGACGATTACCGGGGAGCTGTTTTTT.

The gene calls are TRBV5-4 and TRBJ2-3; D might be TRBD1 (7 bases). The V and J ends lost 7 bases and 0 bases respectively, with 15 bases between them. This CDR3 is 15 amino acids long. Germline CDR1 and CDR2: SGHNT and YYREEE (reference sequence). This CDR3 is CASGAGQFSTDTQYF. CDR3 DNA: TGTGCCAGCGGTGCGGGACAGTTTAGCACAGATACGCAGTATTTT.

Only a few counts were recorded for this clone. The rearrangement joins TRBV7-8 to TRBJ2-1; TRBD2 matches 13 bases. V lost 1 base, J lost 7 bases, and 10 bases stayed unmatched. This CDR3 contains 18 residues. In germline, CDR1 is SGHVS, CDR2 FQNEAQ. CDR3 protein: CASSLGQLAGGPGNEQFF. The CDR3 DNA reads TGTGCCAGCAGCTTAGGGCAACTAGCGGGAGGGCCGGGAAATGAGCAGTTCTTC.

V gene TRBV18 combines with J gene TRBJ2-1; the D is unclear. The CDR3 spans 15 residues. V was clipped by 0 bases and J by 4 bases, with 10 bases between them. Germline CDR1 and CDR2: KGHSH and LQKENI. The CDR3 region is CASSPPNLSYNEQFF. CDR3 coding DNA: TGTGCCAGCTCACCACCGAATCTCAGTTACAATGAGCAGTTCTTC.

This clone showed up just a few times. This chain uses TRBV27 with TRBJ2-1, with 7 bases identical to TRBD1. Germline V gene lookup returns CDR1 MNHEY and CDR2 SMNVEV (reference sequence). The CDR3 consists of 16 residues. V was pared by 0 bases and J by 4 bases, with 6 bases of the junction left unmatched. CDR3 bases: TGTGCCAGCAGTTTATCGTGGGCAGGGGGATACAATGAGCAGTTCTTC. It yields the protein CASSLSWAGGYNEQFF.

This chain connects TRBV7-2 to TRBJ1-3; a weak D match, TRBD1 (6 bases). This CDR3 comprises 16 residues. The V end lost 10 bases, the J end lost 3 bases, and 22 bases lay between the germline ends. Germline CDR1 is SGHTA and CDR2 is FQGNSA. This chain's CDR3 is CATCRGSGAFGNTIYF. The CDR3 nucleotides read TGTGCCACCTGTCGGGGTTCAGGGGCTTTTGGAAACACCATATATTTT. Using reference TRBV7-2 and TRBJ1-3 for the parts outside the CDR3, the full variable domain is GAGVSQSPSNKVTEKGKDVELRCDPISGHTALYWYRQSLGQGLEFLIYFQGNSAPDKSGLPSDRFSAERTGGSVSTLTIQRTQQEDSAVYLCATCRGSGAFGNTIYFGEGSWLTVV.

V and J are TRBV28 and TRBJ1-2; 7 nucleotides line up with TRBD1. The V and J ends lost 7 bases and 3 bases, in that order; junction bases with no gene match: 2. Germline values: CDR1 MDHEN, CDR2 SYDVKM. There are 12 residues in the CDR3. For the CDR3, the DNA is TGTGCCAGCAAAACAGGGGACTATGGCTACACCTTC. Translating it yields CASKTGDYGYTF.

The chain has TRBV4-1 and TRBJ2-5, with 7 positions matching TRBD2. J gave up 6 bases and V 0 bases, and 7 bases lay outside the gene matches. CDR1 and CDR2 from the germline V gene are MGHRA and YSYEKL. CDR3 length: 15 amino acids. The CDR3: CASSQDGGGEKTQYF. CDR3 coding DNA: TGCGCCAGCAGCCAAGATGGGGGAGGGGAAAAGACCCAGTACTTC.

This clone was seen a handful of times. The rearrangement uses TRBV7-6 and TRBJ2-1, with D possibly being TRBD2 (5 bases). Per germline, CDR1 SGHVS and CDR2 FNYEAQ. This CDR3 spans 16 amino acids. V was cut by 3 bases and J by 0 bases, with 12 bases left in between. The CDR3 region is CASSFSADASYNEQFF. The CDR3 DNA reads TGTGCCAGCAGCTTTTCAGCGGACGCCTCCTACAATGAGCAGTTCTTC.

The V and J genes are TRBV5-3 and TRBJ2-7; 12 nucleotides match TRBD2. TRBV5-3 carries the ORF label, with uncertain function. This CDR3 contains 21 residues. Germline trimming cut 0 bases from V and 3 bases from J; bases unmatched to any gene: 19. CDR3 residues: CARSLGGGVPGLAGAYYEQYF. In nucleotides, the CDR3 is TGTGCCAGAAGCTTGGGTGGGGGGGTTCCGGGACTAGCGGGTGCTTACTACGAGCAGTACTTC.